These 16 T cell receptor beta chains were sequenced from one sample in a study of blood T cell repertoires in COVID-19. Data came from immunoSEQ multiplex PCR; TCRdb stores just in-frame clones and leaves some out. The sample lists roughly 140,000 clones; approximately 80% were seen once. What was sequenced was peripheral blood. The receptors come from a man aged 55 to 70 with active or convalescent COVID-19.

The J gene is TRBJ1-2, the V gene TRBV28, with D possibly TRBD1 on 5 matching bases. The CDR3 runs 12 residues. Per germline, CDR1 MDHEN and CDR2 SYDVKM. The V end lost 6 bases, the J end lost 4 bases, and 9 bases lay between the germline ends. The CDR3 is CASSRQIYGYTF. The CDR3, as DNA: TGTGCCAGCAGCAGACAGATCTATGGCTACACCTTC.

This chain joins TRBV11-2 and TRBJ2-1; 8 bases match TRBD2. Per the germline V gene, CDR1 is SGHAT and CDR2 is FQNNGV. The CDR3 is 16 residues long. V gave up 4 bases and J gave up 1 base; unmatched junction bases: 6. Written as DNA, the CDR3 is TGTGCCAGCAGCTCTTTAGCGGGAACTTCCTACAATGAGCAGTTCTTC. Translating it yields CASSSLAGTSYNEQFF.

The chain uses TRBV7-9 and TRBJ2-1; 12 nucleotides match TRBD2. J gave up 9 bases and V 7 bases, and 16 bases lay outside the gene matches. Germline-derived CDR1 and CDR2 are SEHNR and FQNEAQ (reference sequence). CDR3 length equals 17 residues. The CDR3 reads CASTKGLAGDGSAEQFF. The CDR3 coding sequence is TGTGCCAGCACCAAGGGACTAGCGGGTGACGGGTCAGCTGAGCAGTTCTTC.

The CDR3 spells CASSTDRAQPQHF. CDR3 nucleotides: TGTGCCAGCAGTACCGACAGGGCTCAGCCCCAGCATTTT. V and J are TRBV12-3 or TRBV12-4 and TRBJ1-5, with 7 positions matching TRBD1. V was clipped by 5 bases and J by 6 bases; unmatched bases: 4. The CDR3 extends over 13 amino acids.

J is TRBJ2-5 and V is TRBV2, with 7 bases that match TRBD1. The ends lost 6 bases at V and 5 bases at J; junction bases unmatched: 3. This CDR3 is built from 12 residues. CDR1 is SNHLY and CDR2 is FYNNEI in the germline V gene. Here the CDR3 DNA reads TGTGCCAGCAGGTTACAGGGGGAGACCCAGTACTTC. Translation gives CASRLQGETQYF.

The chain employs TRBV28 and TRBJ2-2; TRBD2 matches 9 bases. The germline gives CDR1 MDHEN, CDR2 SYDVKM. The CDR3 covers 19 residues. The V segment lost 5 bases and the J segment 4 bases; nucleotides outside the gene matches: 17. The CDR3 here is CASSPIPFSGGRGTGELFF. CDR3 DNA: TGTGCCAGCAGTCCCATACCATTTAGTGGCGGGAGGGGCACCGGGGAGCTGTTTTTT.

With respect to this clone: Other DNA sequences in the same sample also yield this CDR3. The chain couples TRBV28 to TRBJ2-7; 12 nucleotides align to TRBD2. Germline V gene sequence: CDR1 MDHEN, CDR2 SYDVKM. This CDR3 spans 16 amino acids. V shed 4 bases and J 3 bases; nucleotides not matched to a gene: 7. The CDR3, as DNA: TGTGCCAGCAGTTCGCCCTCGGGACTAGCGGGCTACGAGCAGTACTTC. Translation gives CASSSPSGLAGYEQYF. The entire variable domain, with the rest obtained from reference TRBV28 and TRBJ2-7, is as follows: DVKVTQSSRYLVKRTGEKVFLECVQDMDHENMFWYRQDPGLGLRLIYFSYDVKMKEKGDIPEGYSVSREKKERFSLILESASTNQTSMYLCASSSPSGLAGYEQYFGPGTRLTVT.

This clone was picked up a small number of times. The chain is built from TRBV29-1 and TRBJ2-1; 13 bases align to TRBD2. Germline CDR1 SQVTM, CDR2 ANQGSEA. The J segment lost 0 bases and the V segment lost 7 bases, leaving 12 bases of the junction unmatched. There are 18 residues in the CDR3. The CDR3 protein is CSGVLLAGGPSSYNEQFF. Here the CDR3 DNA reads TGCAGCGGGGTCCTACTAGCGGGAGGGCCAAGCTCCTACAATGAGCAGTTCTTC.

The V and J genes are TRBV10-3 and TRBJ1-1; TRBD1 aligns across 7 bases. The V and J ends lost 4 bases and 4 bases, in that order; junction bases with no gene match: 9. There are 15 residues in the CDR3. CDR1 and CDR2 from the germline V gene are ENHRY and SYGVKD. CDR3 sequence: CAISARGQVGTEAFF. The CDR3, as DNA: TGTGCCATCAGTGCGAGGGGGCAAGTGGGCACTGAAGCTTTCTTT.

The table lists this clone with a few counts. The chain combines TRBV5-4 with TRBJ2-7, with 8 bases identical to TRBD2. Germline CDR1 reads SGHNT; CDR2 reads YYREEE (reference sequence). J gave up 2 bases and V 5 bases, and 9 bases lay outside the gene matches. There are 15 residues in the CDR3. CDR3 nucleotides: TGTGCCAGCAGTCCTGACCTAGCGGGCCCCTACGAGCAGTACTTC. Protein: CASSPDLAGPYEQYF.

The chain has TRBV7-9 and TRBJ1-5, with D possibly TRBD1 on 5 matching bases. V lost 5 bases and J 8 bases, leaving 19 bases between the germline ends. Germline lookup yields CDR1 SEHNR and CDR2 FQNEAQ (reference sequence). The CDR3 is 15 amino acids. CDR3 DNA sequence: TGTGCCAGCAGCCGCGCCGGTAGGGGAGGTGAGCCCCAGCATTTT. This translates into CASSRAGRGGEPQHF.

The CDR3: CASSGDSNQPQHF. The CDR3 region has the DNA TGTGCCAGCAGTGGAGATAGCAATCAGCCCCAGCATTTT. The V and J genes are TRBV2 and TRBJ1-5; D gene unclear. Trimming took off 4 bases at V and 0 bases at J, with 4 bases between the two ends. Germline values: CDR1 SNHLY, CDR2 FYNNEI. This CDR3 contains 13 residues. Looking up the rest from reference TRBV2 and TRBJ1-5 gives the full variable domain: EPEVTQTPSHQVTQMGQEVILRCVPISNHLYFYWYRQILGQKVEFLVSFYNNEISEKSEIFDDQFSVERPDGSNFTLKIRSTKLEDSAMYFCASSGDSNQPQHFGDGTRLSIL.

The chain links TRBV29-1 to TRBJ1-4, with 9 bases matching TRBD1. Germline-derived CDR1 and CDR2 are SQVTM and ANQGSEA. V dropped 5 bases and J dropped 4; count of bases not matched to a gene: 2. The CDR3 extends over 13 amino acids. The CDR3: CSVRTGDNEKLFF. The CDR3 bases are TGCAGCGTTCGGACAGGGGATAATGAAAAACTGTTTTTT. The full variable domain, rest sourced from reference TRBV29-1 and TRBJ1-4, is SAVISQKPSRDICQRGTSLTIQCQVDSQVTMMFWYRQQPGQSLTLIATANQGSEATYESGFVIDKFPISRPNLTFSTLTVSNMSPEDSSIYLCSVRTGDNEKLFFGSGTQLSVL.

The chain uses TRBV5-6 and TRBJ1-3; a weak D match, TRBD1 (5 bases). The CDR3 extends over 15 amino acids. V was pared by 2 bases and J by 0 bases, with 9 bases between. Germline V gene sequence: CDR1 SGHDT, CDR2 YYEEEE. CDR3 in DNA: TGTGCCAGCAGCTTACGGGGGGTCTCTGGAAACACCATATATTTT. Translated: CASSLRGVSGNTIYF.

A few counts support this clone. The chain links TRBV10-3 to TRBJ1-2, with D maybe TRBD1 (6 bases). Trimming took 3 bases from V and 4 from J, leaving 18 bases between them. The CDR3 spans 16 residues. Germline values: CDR1 ENHRY, CDR2 SYGVKD. The CDR3 loop is CAISERGGTASYGYTF. The CDR3 bases are TGTGCCATCAGTGAAAGGGGGGGGACCGCCAGCTATGGCTACACCTTC.

The chain combines TRBV9 with TRBJ2-7; 11 bases match TRBD2. This CDR3 region has 15 residues. V was clipped by 3 bases and J by 0 bases; unmatched bases: 2. CDR1 and CDR2 (germline): SGDLS, YYNGEE. This CDR3 reads CASSAGTSGSYEQYF. In DNA form, the CDR3 reads TGTGCCAGCAGCGCCGGGACTAGCGGCTCCTACGAGCAGTACTTC.